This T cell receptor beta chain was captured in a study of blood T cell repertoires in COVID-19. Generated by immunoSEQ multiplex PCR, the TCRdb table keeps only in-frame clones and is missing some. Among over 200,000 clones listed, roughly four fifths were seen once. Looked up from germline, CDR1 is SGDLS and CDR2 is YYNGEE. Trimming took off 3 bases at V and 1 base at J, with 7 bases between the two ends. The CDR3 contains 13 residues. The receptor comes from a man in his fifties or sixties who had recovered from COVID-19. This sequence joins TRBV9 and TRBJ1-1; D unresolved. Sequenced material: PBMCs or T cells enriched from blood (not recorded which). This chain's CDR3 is CASSAPGNTEAFF. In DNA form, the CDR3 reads TGTGCCAGCAGCGCCCCCGGGAACACTGAAGCTTTCTTT.